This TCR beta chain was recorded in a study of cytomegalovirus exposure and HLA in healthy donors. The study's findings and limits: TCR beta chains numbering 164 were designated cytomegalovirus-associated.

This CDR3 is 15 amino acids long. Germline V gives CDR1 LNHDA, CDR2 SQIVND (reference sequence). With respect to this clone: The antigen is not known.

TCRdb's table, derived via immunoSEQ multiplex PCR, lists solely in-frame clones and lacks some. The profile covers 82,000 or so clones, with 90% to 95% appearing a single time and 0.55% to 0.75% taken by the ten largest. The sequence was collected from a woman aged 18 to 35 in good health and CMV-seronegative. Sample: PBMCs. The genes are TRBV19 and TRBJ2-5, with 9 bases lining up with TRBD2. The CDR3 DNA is TGTGCTACTCACCCGGACTCTAGCGGGACGGGGACCCAGTACTTC. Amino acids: CATHPDSSGTGTQYF.